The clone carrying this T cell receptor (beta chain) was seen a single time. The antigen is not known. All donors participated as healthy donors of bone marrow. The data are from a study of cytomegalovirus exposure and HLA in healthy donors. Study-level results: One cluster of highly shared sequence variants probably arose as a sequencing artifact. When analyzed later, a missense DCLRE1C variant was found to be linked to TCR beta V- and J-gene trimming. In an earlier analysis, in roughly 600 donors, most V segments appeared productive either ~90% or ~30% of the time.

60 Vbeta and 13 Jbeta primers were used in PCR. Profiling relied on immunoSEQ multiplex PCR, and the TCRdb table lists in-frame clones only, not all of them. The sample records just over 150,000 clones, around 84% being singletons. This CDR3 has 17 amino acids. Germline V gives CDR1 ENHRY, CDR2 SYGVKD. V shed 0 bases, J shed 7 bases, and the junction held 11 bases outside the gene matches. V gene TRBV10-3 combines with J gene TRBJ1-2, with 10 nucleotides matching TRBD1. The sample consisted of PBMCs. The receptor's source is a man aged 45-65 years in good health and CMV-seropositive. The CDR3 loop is CAISESHPGQGRAGYTF. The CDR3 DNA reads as TGTGCCATCAGTGAGTCCCATCCGGGACAGGGGAGAGCTGGCTACACCTTC.